Below are 8 T cell receptor beta chains sequenced from a single sample in a study of radiotherapy plus CTLA-4 blockade in lung cancer. TCRdb's copy holds only in-frame clones and misses some; the assay was immunoSEQ multiplex PCR. The sample gives roughly 42,000 clones, nearly 80% of which show up once; less than 25% is in the top ten. The sequenced sample was peripheral blood, obtained from a patient treated with radiotherapy plus ipilimumab. These receptor sequences come from a human donor with non-small cell lung cancer that progressed on radiotherapy plus ipilimumab.

This clone appeared once. The chain has TRBV28 and TRBJ1-2; TRBD1 aligns across 8 bases. The CDR3 spans 17 residues. The junction had 18 bases not matched to a gene; V was cut back by 8 bases and J by 4 bases. CDR1 is MDHEN and CDR2 is SYDVKM in the germline V gene. CDR3 protein: CASRAQTGVEGGYGYTF. CDR3 in DNA: TGTGCCAGCCGTGCCCAGACAGGGGTAGAGGGTGGCTATGGCTACACCTTC.

The V gene is TRBV10-3, the J gene TRBJ2-7, with TRBD1 as a possible D gene (6 bases). This CDR3 has 14 residues. Germline-derived CDR1 and CDR2 are ENHRY and SYGVKD. Trimming stripped 10 bases from V and 2 bases from J, with 18 bases between. CDR3 nucleotides: TGTGCCACCACGCGAGAGGGGGTAACCTACGAGCAGTACTTC. As protein: CATTREGVTYEQYF.

The sample holds one count of this clone. The junction and the germline gene differ at one end; a read error may be behind it. The V call is TRBV2, the J call TRBJ1-1, with 7 bases matching TRBD1. This CDR3 is built from 14 residues. In germline, CDR1 is SNHLY, CDR2 FYNNEI. This CDR3 reads CASTIQGLNTETFF. DNA of the CDR3: TGTGCCAGCACCATACAGGGGCTGAACACTGAAACTTTCTTT.

V usage is TRBV6-1 and J usage is TRBJ1-6; the D gene is possibly TRBD1 (5 bases). The V gene lost 7 bases and the J gene lost 10 bases, with 17 bases spanning the gap. CDR1 is MNHNS and CDR2 is SASEGT in the germline V gene. The CDR3 is 14 amino acids. DNA for the CDR3: TGTGCCAGCAATAGGGGCGTCATAAACTCACCCCTCCACTTT. Protein product: CASNRGVINSPLHF.

This rearrangement joins TRBV5-5 to TRBJ2-1; the match to TRBD2 covers 8 bases. Trimming removed 0 bases from V and 2 bases from J; junction bases left unmatched: 1. Germline assignment: CDR1 SGHKS and CDR2 YYEKEE (reference sequence). The CDR3 has 15 amino acids. DNA of the CDR3: TGTGCCAGCAGCTTGGGAGCGGGGGCCTACAATGAGCAGTTCTTC. Its protein is CASSLGAGAYNEQFF.

The J gene is TRBJ1-2, the V gene TRBV19, with D perhaps TRBD1 (6 bases). Trimming took off 4 bases at V and 4 bases at J, with 16 bases between the two ends. Germline CDR1 reads LNHDA; CDR2 reads SQIVND (reference sequence). The CDR3 length is 15 residues. This CDR3 is CASSTKGQTIYGYTF. The CDR3 region has the DNA TGTGCCAGTAGTACCAAAGGACAGACGATCTATGGCTACACCTTC.

This clone came up a few times. This rearrangement joins TRBV6-5 to TRBJ1-2; TRBD1 is a possible D gene (6 bases). CDR1 MNHEY and CDR2 SVGAGI come from the germline V gene. The CDR3 covers 14 residues. V was shortened by 5 bases and J by 4 bases, with 14 bases between the two germline ends. CDR3 bases: TGTGCCAGCAGTAAGGACAGTGCACCCTATGGCTACACCTTC. It codes for CASSKDSAPYGYTF.

The rearrangement uses TRBV6-5 and TRBJ2-2, with D possibly TRBD2 on 7 matching bases. The V and J ends lost 1 base and 3 bases respectively, with 12 bases between them. This CDR3 comprises 16 residues. Germline CDR1 is MNHEY and CDR2 is SVGAGI. CDR3 residues: CASSYFRGADTGELFF. The CDR3 DNA is TGTGCCAGCAGTTACTTTCGGGGGGCGGACACCGGGGAGCTGTTTTTT.